Listed below are T cell receptor beta chains from one sample, sequenced in a study of T cell responses to AZD1222 COVID-19 vaccine. The method was immunoSEQ multiplex PCR; TCRdb's version includes in-frame clones alone and lacks a portion of them. The data contain around 84,000 clones, over 75% of them singletons. Sequences were derived from peripheral blood, sampled on day 0 of AZD1222 vaccination. These receptors all come from an adult in good health. The conserved cysteine and the conserved F or W are not part of the CDR3 here. Fields, in order: J gene, V gene, CDR3 protein.

>TRBJ2-7|TRBV7-2
ASSSGLAEAYEQY
>TRBJ2-2|TRBV18
ASSPLRANTGELF
>TRBJ2-7|TRBV5-4
ASSLADRVGEQY
>TRBJ1-6|TRBV28
ASGQNSPLH
>TRBJ2-1|TRBV6-5
ASSYRGLYNEQF
>TRBJ2-3|TRBV9
ASSVDSETQY
>TRBJ2-7|TRBV10-1
ASSESRAGVGAYEQY
>TRBJ2-7|TRBV28
ASSLSPGQGKDEQY
>TRBJ1-2|TRBV7-9
ASSSTTGDGYT
>TRBJ2-2|TRBV6-4
ASSDSTSGNTGELF
>TRBJ2-5|TRBV28
ASRGGDETQY
>TRBJ2-2|TRBV11-3
ASSLGQGANTGELF
>TRBJ2-3|TRBV10-3
ATDQRGRAPTDTQY
>TRBJ1-2|TRBV5-3
ARSLIEYYGYT
>TRBJ2-2|TRBV4-1
ASSIMGQGAGTGELF
>TRBJ1-5|TRBV28
ASSFLYRVHQPQH
>TRBJ2-3|TRBV7-9
ASSLIGRDTSTDTQY
>TRBJ2-1|TRBV11-3
ASSFSGQVSDEQF